This T cell receptor (beta chain) was sequenced in a study of blood T cells in healthy people across ages. General study points: Naive T cell percentage by flow cytometry tracked strongly with beta diversity. Greater diversity and more naive CD4+ cells were seen in long-lived donors than in aged donors.

CDR1 is MNHEY and CDR2 is SVGEGT in the germline V gene. This CDR3 is 14 amino acids long. The V and J ends lost 6 bases and 0 bases respectively, with 11 bases between them. This clonotype was counted a few times. Its antigen remains unknown. Caucasian individuals from Russia who were healthy and aged roughly 6 to 95 acted as donors. Using a J-beta primer mix together with a sample-barcoded 5' primer, a second PCR was run for roughly 6 to 12 cycles. Through a template-switch adaptor with 12 random nucleotides, each cDNA molecule received a tag. TCRdb re-called the 5' RACE reads with MiXCR, one entry per CDR3 protein. The sample has 1 million to 1.2 million distinct CDR3 sequences; roughly two fifths are singletons.

The origin of this receptor is a man between 18 and 35 years old in good health. The specimen sequenced was blood. The chain combines TRBV6-2 or TRBV6-3 with TRBJ1-2; no clear D. CDR3 sequence: CASRRLGANYGYTF. The CDR3 DNA reads TGTGCCAGCAGACGACTTGGAGCTAACTATGGCTACACCTTC.